The subject of this entry is one T cell receptor beta chain. This entry is derived from a study of blood T cell repertoires in COVID-19. On the study more broadly: COVID-19 samples collected from the United States, Italy and Spain covered acute and convalescent phases. Sources were T cells, B-cell-depleted T cells, or PBMCs; the material itself was cDNA or gDNA.

Germline V gives CDR1 MNHEY, CDR2 SVGEGT. This CDR3 comprises 16 residues. The V end lost 4 bases, the J end lost 0 bases, and 16 bases lay between the germline ends. Enrolled during active infection, Seattle patients were then followed longitudinally. TCRdb keeps only in-frame clones here, not all; method: immunoSEQ multiplex PCR. Of 150,000 to 200,000 clones detected, about 81% appear once; the ten largest clones hold about 8%. The chain recombines TRBV6-2 or TRBV6-3 with TRBJ2-7, with a possible D match to TRBD1 (5 bases). The TCR was taken from a woman aged 55-70 years with COVID-19, enrolled during active disease. The sample was peripheral blood. In DNA, the CDR3 is TGTGCCAGCAGTTCGGCCTCACAGGTTAGCTCCTACGAGCAGTACTTC. Its translation: CASSSASQVSSYEQYF.